This T cell receptor (beta chain) is from a study of T cells in tuberculosis (dated by TCRdb to 2016 to 2019). General notes on the study: The study combined CD1B tetramers and high-throughput TCR immunosequencing to characterize T cells specific for the mycobacterial lipid antigen glucose monomycolate (GMM). A South African clinical cohort compared IGRA-negative adolescents, IGRA-positive adolescents with latent tuberculosis and adults with active tuberculosis, over eight per group. PBMC from active tuberculosis patients were archived either before standard anti-tuberculosis treatment began or within 7 days of the start of that treatment.

As regards this clone: This clone's antigen is unknown. No per-base quality is available; no much larger clone lies one base away.

Here is what the overall study found, with its caveats: A classifier using the diverse GMM-specific repertoire reached roughly 89% accuracy (AUROC 0.8 to 0.95), compared with 70% to 75% accuracy using GEM motif frequencies. Compared with IGRA-negative controls, TCR-alpha repertoires from active tuberculosis had smaller mean NN-distances to GMM-specific TCRs, which suggests clonal expansion of these TCRs. The smaller NN-distances in active tuberculosis patients were driven in part by shorter CDR3-alpha lengths, while the difference seen for TCR-beta was not statistically significant. Clinical samples were selected based on the availability of cryopreserved specimens, with adults included as active tuberculosis cases and adolescents included as controls.

The time point label, read with the paper, signifies: new active TB diagnosis, blood taken before or within 7 days of starting treatment. The patients with active tuberculosis were newly diagnosed, HIV-seronegative South African adults aged 18 years or older. Confirmation of active tuberculosis was obtained by positive sputum smear microscopy and/or positive M. tuberculosis culture. Immunosequencing was performed on unsorted cryopreserved PBMC and covered 100,000 or so T cells per clinical donor on average. The immunoSEQ multiplex PCR assay was used to generate TCR libraries, with TCR-beta and/or TCR-alpha/delta assays applied to each sample. The Illumina high-throughput platform was used to sequence the amplified TCR libraries. Under the source paper's analysis protocol: Clustering and dimensionality reduction were performed using pairwise TCRdist distances among GMM-specific receptors from ex vivo sorted or in vitro expanded T cells. Each clinical repertoire was assigned a mean NN-distance score, defined as the average TCRdist to the nearest 10% of tetramer-positive reference sequences. To compute GEM TCR motif frequency, the fraction of unique TCRs matching known GEM sequences by V/J usage and CDR3 length was calculated. Linear discriminant analysis with leave-one-out cross-validation, implemented in scikit-learn, was used to classify active tuberculosis. As stored in TCRdb, this immuneACCESS dataset retains in-frame rearrangements with V and J assigned. A fraction of the clones does not appear; measured against another copy, unresolved V genes explain less than half of the discrepancy, and the remainder lacks a known reason. V and J calls and clone size are copied from that table; D and trimming were computed from the DNA. The sample table holds around 30,000 clones, of which approximately 94% were seen once. The ten biggest clones cover roughly 11% of the sample.

The CDR3 runs 16 amino acids, cysteine and phenylalanine included. Left in the record is the CDR3 DNA by itself, 48 bases read in frame from the first base. The junction shows trimming of 3 bases on V and 2 bases on J, plus 16 bases between the germline ends. The germline V gene gives CDR1 as SGHVS and CDR2 as FQNEAQ. The chain is made from TRBV7-8 and TRBJ1-1, and possibly TRBD1, on 5 matching bases. The specimen comprised PBMCs, sampled at tuberculosis diagnosis. The TCR was taken from an adult with tuberculosis. The DNA is as follows: TGTGCCAGCAGCTTGAGGATCGGGGGGGGTAACACTGAAGCTTTCTTT. It codes for CASSLRIGGGNTEAFF. The CDR3, completed at both ends by the reference TRBV7-8 and TRBJ1-1 genes, gives the full variable domain GAGVSQSPRYKVAKRGQDVALRCDPISGHVSLFWYQQALGQGPEFLTYFQNEAQLDKSGLPSDRFFAERPEGSVSTLKIQRTQQEDSAVYLCASSLRIGGGNTEAFFGQGTRLTVV.